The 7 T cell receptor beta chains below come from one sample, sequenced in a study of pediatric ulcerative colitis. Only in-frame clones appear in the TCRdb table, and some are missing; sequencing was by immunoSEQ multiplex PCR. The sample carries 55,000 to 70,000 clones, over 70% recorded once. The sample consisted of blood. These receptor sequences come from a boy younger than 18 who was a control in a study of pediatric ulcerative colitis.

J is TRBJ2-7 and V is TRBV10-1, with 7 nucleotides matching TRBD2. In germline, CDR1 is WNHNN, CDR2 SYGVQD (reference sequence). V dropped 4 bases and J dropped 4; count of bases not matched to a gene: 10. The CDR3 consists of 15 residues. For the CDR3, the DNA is TGCGCCAGCAGTGCTGCACGCGGGAGAGGATACGAGCAGTACTTC. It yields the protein CASSAARGRGYEQYF.

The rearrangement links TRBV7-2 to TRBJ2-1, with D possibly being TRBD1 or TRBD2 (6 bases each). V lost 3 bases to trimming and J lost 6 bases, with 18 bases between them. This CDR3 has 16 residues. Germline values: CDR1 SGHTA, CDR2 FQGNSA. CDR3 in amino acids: CASSFRKGGLGNEQFF. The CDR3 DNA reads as TGTGCCAGCAGCTTCCGAAAGGGGGGTCTGGGCAATGAGCAGTTCTTC.

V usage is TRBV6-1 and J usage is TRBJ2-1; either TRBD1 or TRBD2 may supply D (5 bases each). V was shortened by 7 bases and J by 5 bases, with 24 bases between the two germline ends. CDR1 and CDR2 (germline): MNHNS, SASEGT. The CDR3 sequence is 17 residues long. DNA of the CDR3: TGTGCCAGCAATAAAGCTTCGGGAACAGGACCCAACAATGAGCAGTTCTTC. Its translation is CASNKASGTGPNNEQFF.

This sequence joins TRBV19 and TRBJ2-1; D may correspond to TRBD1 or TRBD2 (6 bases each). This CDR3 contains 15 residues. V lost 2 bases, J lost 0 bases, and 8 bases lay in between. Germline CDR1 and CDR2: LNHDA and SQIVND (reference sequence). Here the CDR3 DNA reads TGTGCCAGTAGTATAAAGGGGGGCTCCTACAATGAGCAGTTCTTC. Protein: CASSIKGGSYNEQFF.

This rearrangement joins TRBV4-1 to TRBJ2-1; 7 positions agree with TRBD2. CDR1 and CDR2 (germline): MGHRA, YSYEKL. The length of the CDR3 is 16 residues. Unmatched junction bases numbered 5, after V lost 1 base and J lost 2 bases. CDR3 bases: TGCGCCAGCAGCCAAGGGGAGGGGCCCCCCTACAATGAGCAGTTCTTC. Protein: CASSQGEGPPYNEQFF.

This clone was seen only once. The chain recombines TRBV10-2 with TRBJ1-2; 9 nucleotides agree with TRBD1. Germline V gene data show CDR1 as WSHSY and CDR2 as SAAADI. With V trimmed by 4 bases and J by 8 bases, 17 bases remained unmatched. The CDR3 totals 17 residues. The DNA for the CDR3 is TGCGCCAGCAGTGGATACGGGACAGGGTCAGCTAATGGGGGCTACACCTTC. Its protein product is CASSGYGTGSANGGYTF.

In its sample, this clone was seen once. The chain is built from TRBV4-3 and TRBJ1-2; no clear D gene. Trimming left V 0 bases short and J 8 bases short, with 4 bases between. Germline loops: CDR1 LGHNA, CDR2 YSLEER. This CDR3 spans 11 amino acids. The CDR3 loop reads CASSQEDGYTF. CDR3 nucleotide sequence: TGCGCCAGCAGCCAAGAGGACGGCTACACCTTC.